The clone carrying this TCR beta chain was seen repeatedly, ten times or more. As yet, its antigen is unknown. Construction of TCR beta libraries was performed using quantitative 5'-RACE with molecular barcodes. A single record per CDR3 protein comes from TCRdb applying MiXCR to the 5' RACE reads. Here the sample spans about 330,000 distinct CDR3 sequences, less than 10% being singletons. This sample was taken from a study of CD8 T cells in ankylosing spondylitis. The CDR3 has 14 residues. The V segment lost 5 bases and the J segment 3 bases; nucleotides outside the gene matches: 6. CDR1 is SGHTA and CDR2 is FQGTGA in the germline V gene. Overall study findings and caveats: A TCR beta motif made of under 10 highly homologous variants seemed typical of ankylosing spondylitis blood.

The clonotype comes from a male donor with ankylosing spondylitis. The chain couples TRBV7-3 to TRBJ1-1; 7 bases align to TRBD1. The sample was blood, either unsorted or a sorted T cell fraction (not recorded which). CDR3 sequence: CASSPHRGDTEAFF. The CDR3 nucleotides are TGTGCCAGCAGCCCCCACAGGGGTGACACTGAAGCTTTCTTT.